The sequence of this T cell receptor (beta chain) was determined in a study of blood T cell repertoires in COVID-19 (dated by TCRdb to 2018 to 2021). Study-level background: Samples covering the acute and convalescent phases of COVID-19 were provided by collaborators in the United States, Italy and Spain. The prospective study material was composed of cDNA or gDNA derived from T cells, B-cell-depleted T cells, or PBMCs. Subjects who had been exposed to COVID-19, were actively infected with it, or had recovered from it provided the deeply sampled blood TCRbeta repertoires that made up the dataset. The repertoires were released in a freely available public database meant as a resource for research on the immune response to SARS-CoV-2. The samples were drawn from the first 160 participants of the ongoing ImmuneRACE study and from 1,200 or so subjects provided by 6 global collaborators. A de-identified subject ID, COVID-19 status, age in years and sex were almost always included in the sample metadata. Where HLA class I and class II types were available, the types were taken from metadata supplied by the sample provider, not from assay-based typing. Points the paper makes about the study in general: The amount of clinical and demographic metadata varied by source and participant and was provided uncurated.

One collaborating source in Seattle enrolled patients during active infection and followed them longitudinally through the course of disease. Whole blood was collected in K2EDTA tubes by collaborating institutions according to the institutions' own protocols. For TCRbeta analysis, collaborators shipped samples as frozen whole blood, isolated PBMCs, or DNA extracted from either of those sample types. TCRbeta CDR3 regions were amplified from genomic DNA using the immunoSEQ Assay, a bias-controlled multiplex PCR. The study's processing was this. The number of nucleated cells in each sample was estimated from the amplification of reference gene primers within the assay. To quantify the absolute abundance of each unique TCRbeta CDR3 rearrangement, sequence reads were collapsed and filtered. Productive Simpson clonality was computed per sample as the square root of Simpson's diversity index over productive rearrangements. Sourced from immuneACCESS, this table was stored by TCRdb with only in-frame sequences that have V and J called. A share of the clones is absent; for the studies checked, an unresolved V gene accounts for under half, and the remainder has no known explanation. The V and J calls and clone size come from that table; D and trimming were worked out from the DNA. Present in this sample are fewer than 300,000 clones, just over 90% of which were seen just once. Together, the top ten hold approximately 2.1% of the sample.

A distance of 7 bases separates the germline ends of V and J, which lose 3 bases and 0 bases respectively. CDR1 and CDR2 (SGDLS, YYNGEE) derive from the germline V gene. The CDR3 has 14 amino acids, counting the end cysteine and phenylalanine. This entry keeps only the CDR3 DNA: 42 bases, framed from base 1. Points on this clone: Its antigen remains unidentified. The record has no base qualities; no much larger clone is one base away.

The sequence was collected from a woman aged 30 to 39 with COVID-19, enrolled during active disease. The sequence is built from TRBV9 and TRBJ1-3; no confident D gene assignment can be made. The specimen was peripheral blood. The CDR3 has the sequence CASSEFFSGNTIYF. The sequence in DNA is TGTGCCAGCAGCGAATTCTTCTCTGGAAACACCATATATTTT.